Listed here are 2 T cell receptor beta chains from one sample, sequenced in a study of shared clonotypes between healthy human individuals. Libraries were prepared by immunoSEQ multiplex PCR; TCRdb keeps only in-frame clonotypes and omits some of them. The sample has a few million clones; about 92% are singletons. The sequencing input was naive CD4+ T cells from PBMCs. Subset in this sample: CD45RA+ positively selected. The receptors come from a man aged 18-30 years in good health. Some clones in this sample may be carry-over from other donors' samples.

J is TRBJ2-1 and V is TRBV5-1; no firm D call. The V end was cut by 5 bases, the J end by 7 bases, with 13 bases between. Germline CDR1 SGHRS, CDR2 YFSETQ. The CDR3 runs 13 residues. The CDR3 protein is CASSGAGSNEQFF. In DNA, the CDR3 is TGCGCCAGCAGTGGTGCTGGGTCAAATGAGCAGTTCTTC.

As regards this clone: One end of the junction fails to match germline, which may point to a read error. Other DNA sequences in the sample encode the same CDR3. The V and J genes are TRBV7-3 and TRBJ2-5; D is possibly TRBD1 (5 bases). This CDR3 comprises 13 residues. CDR1 and CDR2 from the germline V gene are SGHTA and FQGTGA. CDR3 region: CASSLGAQETQYF. Here the CDR3 DNA reads TGTGCCAGCAGCTTAGGGGCCCAAGAAACCCAGTACTTC.